This T cell receptor (beta chain) was documented in a study of T cells expressing NK-cell markers. Notes on the study in general: Clones of NKG2C+ T cells that had expanded were of unclear HCMV specificity.

Per the germline V gene, CDR1 is SGHTA and CDR2 is FQGNSA. CDR3 length: 13 amino acids. Comments on this clonotype: The antigen is not known.

TCRdb re-called the 5' RACE reads and catalogs CDR3 proteins one per entry, DNA excluded. The ten most abundant clones cover around 20% of a sample with roughly 170,000 distinct CDR3 sequences. Sequenced material: blood T cells: a sorted CD56 or NKG2C T cell subset, CD4+ or CD8+ T cells, or bulk PBMC T cells (not recorded which). The V call is TRBV7-2, the J call TRBJ2-5; TCRdb selects TRBD1, and the lack of DNA leaves this call unchecked. The TCR comes from a woman between 18 and 75 years old in good health. CDR3 sequence: CASSLGTVGTQYF. Together with reference TRBV7-2 and TRBJ2-5, the CDR3 gives the full variable domain: GAGVSQSPSNKVTEKGKDVELRCDPISGHTALYWYRQSLGQGLEFLIYFQGNSAPDKSGLPSDRFSAERTGGSVSTLTIQRTQQEDSAVYLCASSLGTVGTQYFGPGTRLLVL.